This T cell receptor (beta chain) appears in the sequencing data of a study of cytomegalovirus exposure and HLA in healthy donors. Study-level background: Caucasian-associated ancestry cluster membership applied to less than 85% of approximately 400 genotyped donors.

Looked up from germline, CDR1 is SEHNR and CDR2 is FQNEAQ (reference sequence). J lost 5 bases, V lost 7 bases, and 18 bases had no gene match. The CDR3 is made up of 17 amino acids. PCR amplification relied on 60 Vbeta primers (plus 13 Jbeta primers). Using immunoSEQ multiplex PCR, the repertoire was profiled, and TCRdb retains in-frame clones only, with some absent. The sample has about 210,000 clones; approximately 84% are singletons. Sequenced input: PBMCs. The V gene is TRBV7-9, the J gene TRBJ1-2; the match to TRBD1 covers 8 bases. The clonotype comes from a girl aged 2-15 years in good health and CMV-seronegative. The CDR3 loop reads CASTLPKTGQALYGYTF. For the CDR3, the DNA is TGTGCCAGCACCCTACCGAAAACGGGACAGGCTTTATATGGCTACACCTTC.